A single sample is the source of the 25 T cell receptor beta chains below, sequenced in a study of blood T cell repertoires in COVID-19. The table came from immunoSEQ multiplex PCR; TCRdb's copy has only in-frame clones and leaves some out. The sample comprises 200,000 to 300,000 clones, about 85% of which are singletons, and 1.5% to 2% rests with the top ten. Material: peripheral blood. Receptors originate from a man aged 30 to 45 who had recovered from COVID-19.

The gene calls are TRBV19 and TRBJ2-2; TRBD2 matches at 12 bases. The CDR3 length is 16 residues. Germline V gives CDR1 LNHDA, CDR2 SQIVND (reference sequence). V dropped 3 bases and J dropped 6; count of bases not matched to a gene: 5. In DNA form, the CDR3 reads TGTGCCAGTAGTATGACTAGCGGGGGCTCGTCCGGGGAGCTGTTTTTT. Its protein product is CASSMTSGGSSGELFF.

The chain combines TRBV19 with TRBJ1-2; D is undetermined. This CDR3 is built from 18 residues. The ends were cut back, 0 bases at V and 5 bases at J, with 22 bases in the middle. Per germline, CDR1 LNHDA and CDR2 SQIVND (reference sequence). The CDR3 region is CASSIDLWILGETYGYTF. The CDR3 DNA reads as TGTGCCAGTAGTATAGATCTATGGATTCTCGGGGAAACTTATGGCTACACCTTC.

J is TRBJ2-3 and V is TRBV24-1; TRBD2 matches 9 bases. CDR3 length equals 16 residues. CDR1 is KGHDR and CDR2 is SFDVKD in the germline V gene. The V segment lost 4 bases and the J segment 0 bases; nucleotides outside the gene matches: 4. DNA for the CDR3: TGTGCCACCAGTGAGTTTAGCGGGGGTAGCACAGATACGCAGTATTTT. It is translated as CATSEFSGGSTDTQYF.

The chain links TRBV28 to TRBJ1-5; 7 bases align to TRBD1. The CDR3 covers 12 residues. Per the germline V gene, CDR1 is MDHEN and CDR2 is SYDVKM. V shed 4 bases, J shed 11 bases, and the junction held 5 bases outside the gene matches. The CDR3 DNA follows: TGTGCCAGCAGTTCCCGGACAGGAGCCCAGCATTTT. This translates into CASSSRTGAQHF. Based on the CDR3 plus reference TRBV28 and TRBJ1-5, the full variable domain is DVKVTQSSRYLVKRTGEKVFLECVQDMDHENMFWYRQDPGLGLRLIYFSYDVKMKEKGDIPEGYSVSREKKERFSLILESASTNQTSMYLCASSSRTGAQHFGDGTRLSIL.

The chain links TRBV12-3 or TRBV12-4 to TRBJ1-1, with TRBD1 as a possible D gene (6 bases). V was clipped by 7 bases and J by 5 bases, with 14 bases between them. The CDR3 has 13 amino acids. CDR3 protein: CASTRGGRTEAFF. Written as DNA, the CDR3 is TGTGCCAGCACTCGGGGGGGGCGTACTGAAGCTTTCTTT.

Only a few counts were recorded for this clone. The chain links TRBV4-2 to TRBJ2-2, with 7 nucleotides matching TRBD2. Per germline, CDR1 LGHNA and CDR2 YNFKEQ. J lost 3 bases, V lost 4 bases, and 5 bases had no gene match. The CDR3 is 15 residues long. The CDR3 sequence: CASSPGTTDTGELFF. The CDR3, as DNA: TGTGCCAGCAGCCCGGGGACTACAGACACCGGGGAGCTGTTTTTT.

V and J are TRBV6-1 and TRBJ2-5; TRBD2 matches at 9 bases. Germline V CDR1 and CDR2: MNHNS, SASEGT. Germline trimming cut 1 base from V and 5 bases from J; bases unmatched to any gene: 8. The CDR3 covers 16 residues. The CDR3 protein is CASSEVGAGGTETQYF. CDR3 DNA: TGTGCCAGCAGTGAAGTGGGAGCGGGGGGAACGGAGACCCAGTACTTC.

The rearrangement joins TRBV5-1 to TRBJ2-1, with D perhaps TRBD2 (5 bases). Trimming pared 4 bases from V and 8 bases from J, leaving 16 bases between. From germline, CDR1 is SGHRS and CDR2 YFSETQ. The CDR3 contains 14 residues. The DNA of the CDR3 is TGCGCCAGCAGCATGGAGAGGGTATGGGATGAGCAGTTCTTC. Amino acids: CASSMERVWDEQFF.

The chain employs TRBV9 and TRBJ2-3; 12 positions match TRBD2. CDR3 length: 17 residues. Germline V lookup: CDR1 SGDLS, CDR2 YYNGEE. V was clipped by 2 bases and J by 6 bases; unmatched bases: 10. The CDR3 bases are TGTGCCAGCAGCGTCGAGGGGTTGGGACTAGCGGGCGATACGCAGTATTTT. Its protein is CASSVEGLGLAGDTQYF. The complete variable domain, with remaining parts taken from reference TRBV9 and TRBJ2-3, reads DSGVTQTPKHLITATGQRVTLRCSPRSGDLSVYWYQQSLDQGLQFLIQYYNGEERAKGNILERFSAQQFPDLHSELNLSSLELGDSALYFCASSVEGLGLAGDTQYFGPGTRLTVL.

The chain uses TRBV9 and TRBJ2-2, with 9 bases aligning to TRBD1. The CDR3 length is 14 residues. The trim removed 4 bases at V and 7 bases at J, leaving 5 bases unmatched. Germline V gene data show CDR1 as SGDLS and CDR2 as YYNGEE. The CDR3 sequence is CASSNRGRVGELFF. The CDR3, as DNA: TGTGCCAGCAGCAACAGGGGGCGAGTCGGGGAGCTGTTTTTT.

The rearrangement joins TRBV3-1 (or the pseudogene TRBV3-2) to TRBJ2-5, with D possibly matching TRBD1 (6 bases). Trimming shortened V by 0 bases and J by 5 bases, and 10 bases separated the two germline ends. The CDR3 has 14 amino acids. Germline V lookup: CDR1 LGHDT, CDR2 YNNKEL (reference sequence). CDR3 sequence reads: CASSQEGGWETQYF. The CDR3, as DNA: TGTGCCAGCAGCCAAGAAGGGGGTTGGGAGACCCAGTACTTC.

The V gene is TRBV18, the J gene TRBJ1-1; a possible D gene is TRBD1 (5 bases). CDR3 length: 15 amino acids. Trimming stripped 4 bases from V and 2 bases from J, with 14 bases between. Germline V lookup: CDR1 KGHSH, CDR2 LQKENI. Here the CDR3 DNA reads TGTGCCAGCTCACTGGGGGGAGTGGGAAACACTGAAGCTTTCTTT. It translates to CASSLGGVGNTEAFF.

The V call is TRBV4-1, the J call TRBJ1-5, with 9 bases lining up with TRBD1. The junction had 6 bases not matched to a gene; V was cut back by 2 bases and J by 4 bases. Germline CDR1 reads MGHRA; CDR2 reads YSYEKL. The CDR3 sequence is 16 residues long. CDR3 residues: CASSQTDRGRNQPQHF. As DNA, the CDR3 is TGCGCCAGCAGCCAAACGGACAGGGGACGGAATCAGCCCCAGCATTTT.

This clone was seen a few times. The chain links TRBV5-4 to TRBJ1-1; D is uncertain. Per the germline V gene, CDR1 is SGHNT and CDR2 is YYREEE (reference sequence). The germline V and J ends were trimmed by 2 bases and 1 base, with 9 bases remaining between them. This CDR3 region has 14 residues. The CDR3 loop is CASSFYFGNTEAFF. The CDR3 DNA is TGTGCCAGCAGCTTTTACTTCGGGAACACTGAAGCTTTCTTT.

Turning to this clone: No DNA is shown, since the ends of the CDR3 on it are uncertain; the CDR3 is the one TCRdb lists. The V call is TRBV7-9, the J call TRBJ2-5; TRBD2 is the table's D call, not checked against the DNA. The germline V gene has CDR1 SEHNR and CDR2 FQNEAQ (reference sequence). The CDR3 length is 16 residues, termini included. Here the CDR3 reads CASSLLRGTSVGTQYF.

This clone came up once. The CDR3 reads CATSDLKGIGNEQFF. CDR3 nucleotides: TGTGCCACCAGTGATTTGAAGGGGATCGGCAATGAGCAGTTCTTC. V gene TRBV24-1 combines with J gene TRBJ2-1, with D possibly TRBD1 on 5 matching bases. Germline V gene lookup returns CDR1 KGHDR and CDR2 SFDVKD. The CDR3 has 15 residues. Trimming removed 0 bases at V and 6 bases at J, with 11 bases between.

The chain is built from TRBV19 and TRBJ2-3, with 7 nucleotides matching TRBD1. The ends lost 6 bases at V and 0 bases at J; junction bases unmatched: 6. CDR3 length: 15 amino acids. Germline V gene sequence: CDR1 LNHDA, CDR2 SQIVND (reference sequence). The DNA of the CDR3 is TGTGCCAGTAGGAATACAGGGGTTAGCACAGATACGCAGTATTTT. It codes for CASRNTGVSTDTQYF.

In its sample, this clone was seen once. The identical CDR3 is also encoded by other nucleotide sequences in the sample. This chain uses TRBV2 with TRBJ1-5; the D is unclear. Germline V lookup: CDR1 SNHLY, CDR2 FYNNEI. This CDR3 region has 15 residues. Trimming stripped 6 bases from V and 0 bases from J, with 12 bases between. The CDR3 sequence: CASSVQQISNQPQHF. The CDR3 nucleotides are TGTGCCAGCAGCGTACAACAGATTAGCAATCAGCCCCAGCATTTT.

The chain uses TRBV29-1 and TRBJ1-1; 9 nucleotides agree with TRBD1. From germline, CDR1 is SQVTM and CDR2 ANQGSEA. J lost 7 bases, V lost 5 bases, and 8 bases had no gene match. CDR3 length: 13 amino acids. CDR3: CSVSTGGRSEAFF. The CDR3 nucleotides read TGCAGCGTTTCCACAGGGGGCCGAAGTGAAGCTTTCTTT.

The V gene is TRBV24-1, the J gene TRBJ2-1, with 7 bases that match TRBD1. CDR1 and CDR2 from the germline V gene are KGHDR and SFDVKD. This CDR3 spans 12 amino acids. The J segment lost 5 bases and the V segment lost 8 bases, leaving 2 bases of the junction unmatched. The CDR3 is CATTDRNNEQFF. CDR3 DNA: TGTGCCACCACGGACAGGAACAATGAGCAGTTCTTC.

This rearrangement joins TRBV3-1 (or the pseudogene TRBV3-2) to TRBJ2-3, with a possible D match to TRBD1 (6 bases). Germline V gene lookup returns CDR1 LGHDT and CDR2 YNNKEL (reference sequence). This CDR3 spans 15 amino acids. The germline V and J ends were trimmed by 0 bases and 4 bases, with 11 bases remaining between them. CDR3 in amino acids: CASSQETGSPDTQYF. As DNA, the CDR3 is TGTGCCAGCAGCCAAGAAACAGGGTCCCCAGATACGCAGTATTTT.

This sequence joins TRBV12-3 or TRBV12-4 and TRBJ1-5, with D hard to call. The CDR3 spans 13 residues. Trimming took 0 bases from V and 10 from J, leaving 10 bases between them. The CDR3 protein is CASSLAGRRPQHF. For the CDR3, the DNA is TGTGCCAGCAGTTTAGCGGGCAGGCGCCCCCAGCATTTT.

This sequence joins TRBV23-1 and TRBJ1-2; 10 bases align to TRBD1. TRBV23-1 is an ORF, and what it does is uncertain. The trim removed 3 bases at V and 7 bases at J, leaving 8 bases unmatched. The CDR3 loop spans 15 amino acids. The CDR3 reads CASSHPPGTGVGYTF. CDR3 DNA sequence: TGCGCCAGCAGTCATCCCCCCGGGACAGGGGTTGGCTACACCTTC.

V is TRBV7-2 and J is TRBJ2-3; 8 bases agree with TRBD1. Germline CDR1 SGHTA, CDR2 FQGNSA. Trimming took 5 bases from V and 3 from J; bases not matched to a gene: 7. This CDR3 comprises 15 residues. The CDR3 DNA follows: TGTGCCAGCAGCCTCCGGGACAGGAGGACAGATACGCAGTATTTT. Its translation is CASSLRDRRTDTQYF. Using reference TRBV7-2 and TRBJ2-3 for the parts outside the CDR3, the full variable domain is GAGVSQSPSNKVTEKGKDVELRCDPISGHTALYWYRQSLGQGLEFLIYFQGNSAPDKSGLPSDRFSAERTGGSVSTLTIQRTQQEDSAVYLCASSLRDRRTDTQYFGPGTRLTVL.

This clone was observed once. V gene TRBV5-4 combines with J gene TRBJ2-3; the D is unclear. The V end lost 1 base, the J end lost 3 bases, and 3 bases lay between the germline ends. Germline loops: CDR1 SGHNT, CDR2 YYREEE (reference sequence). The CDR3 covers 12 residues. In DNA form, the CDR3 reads TGTGCCAGCAGCTTGTCGACAGATACGCAGTATTTT. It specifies CASSLSTDTQYF. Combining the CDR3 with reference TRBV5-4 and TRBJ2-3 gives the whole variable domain ETGVTQSPTHLIKTRGQQVTLRCSSQSGHNTVSWYQQALGQGPQFIFQYYREEENGRGNFPPRFSGLQFPNYSSELNVNALELDDSALYLCASSLSTDTQYFGPGTRLTVL.